This entry lists 30 T cell receptor beta chains sequenced from one sample in a study of blood T cell repertoires in COVID-19. Generated by immunoSEQ multiplex PCR, the TCRdb table keeps only in-frame clones and is missing some. Seen here are 200,000 to 300,000 clones, approximately 78% observed once, and the top ten hold 9.5% to 15%. Sequenced: peripheral blood. These receptors all stem from a woman aged 60 to 75 with active or convalescent COVID-19.

CDR3 amino acids: CASSRPGPTSVGYNEQFF. In nucleotides, the CDR3 is TGTGCCAGCAGCCGACCGGGACCAACTAGCGTCGGCTACAATGAGCAGTTCTTC. The rearrangement uses TRBV14 and TRBJ2-1; the match to TRBD2 covers 7 bases. V gave up 4 bases and J gave up 3 bases; unmatched junction bases: 15. Germline assignment: CDR1 SGHDN and CDR2 FVKESK. This CDR3 contains 18 residues.

The chain is built from TRBV2 and TRBJ1-2; 11 bases match TRBD1. CDR1 SNHLY and CDR2 FYNNEI come from the germline V gene. The CDR3 totals 14 residues. J gave up 7 bases and V 6 bases, and 7 bases lay outside the gene matches. The chain's CDR3 is CASSQDRGQGGYTF. CDR3 coding DNA: TGTGCCAGCAGCCAGGACAGGGGGCAGGGTGGCTACACCTTC.

The rearrangement uses TRBV6-5 and TRBJ1-2; the D gene is possibly TRBD1 (6 bases). V was trimmed by 5 bases and J by 5 bases, leaving 15 bases between them. This CDR3 spans 14 amino acids. Germline CDR1 and CDR2: MNHEY and SVGAGI. The CDR3 here is CASSPRATGYGYTF. The DNA for the CDR3 is TGTGCCAGCAGTCCCCGAGCGACAGGATATGGCTACACCTTC.

With respect to this clone: At one of its ends the junction is not consistent with the germline gene, which may arise from a read error. This sequence joins TRBV5-6 and TRBJ1-2; 9 nucleotides match TRBD1. The CDR3 runs 14 residues. Germline V gene sequence: CDR1 SGHDT, CDR2 YYEEEE. The CDR3 here is CASSLDRGPEGYTF. The CDR3 nucleotides read TGTGCCAGCAGTTTGGACAGGGGCCCTGAGGGCTACACCTTC.

This clone was seen a single time. Here the CDR3 DNA reads TGTGCCAGCAGTGAAGCTGCGACAGGGGAAAATGAGCAGTTCTTC. Translated, it gives CASSEAATGENEQFF. The rearrangement links TRBV6-1 to TRBJ2-1; 8 positions agree with TRBD1. V dropped 0 bases and J dropped 7; count of bases not matched to a gene: 5. Per germline, CDR1 MNHNS and CDR2 SASEGT. The CDR3 has 15 amino acids.

This chain links TRBV18 with TRBJ1-2, with 8 bases lining up with TRBD1. The V segment lost 8 bases and the J segment 2 bases; nucleotides outside the gene matches: 7. The CDR3 sequence is 14 residues long. Germline lookup yields CDR1 KGHSH and CDR2 LQKENI. The CDR3 coding sequence is TGTGCCAGCGACCAGGGACAGGAGAACTATGGCTACACCTTC. This encodes CASDQGQENYGYTF.

V usage is TRBV6-1 and J usage is TRBJ1-1; D possibly corresponds to TRBD1 (5 bases). V was trimmed by 3 bases and J by 1 base, leaving 12 bases between them. The CDR3 extends over 15 amino acids. Germline V gene data show CDR1 as MNHNS and CDR2 as SASEGT. CDR3 DNA sequence: TGTGCCAGCAGTGAGGGGGGGTTACCGAACACTGAAGCTTTCTTT. Encoded protein: CASSEGGLPNTEAFF.

V usage is TRBV12-3 or TRBV12-4 and J usage is TRBJ2-7, with a possible D match to TRBD2 (6 bases). V was shortened by 5 bases and J by 0 bases, with 8 bases between the two germline ends. CDR3 length equals 13 residues. CDR3 region: CASSRDFSYEQYF. CDR3 sequence (DNA): TGTGCCAGCAGTCGGGACTTCTCCTACGAGCAGTACTTC.

V is TRBV9 and J is TRBJ2-7; TRBD1 is a possible D gene (8 bases). The CDR3 loop spans 15 amino acids. Germline CDR1 is SGDLS and CDR2 is YYNGEE. Trimming removed 3 bases from V and 1 base from J, with 14 bases in between. The CDR3 DNA follows: TGTGCCAGCAGCGAAGGACAGGGAGGGTCCTACGAGCAGTACTTC. Translation: CASSEGQGGSYEQYF. Filled out from reference TRBV9 and TRBJ2-7, the complete variable domain reads DSGVTQTPKHLITATGQRVTLRCSPRSGDLSVYWYQQSLDQGLQFLIQYYNGEERAKGNILERFSAQQFPDLHSELNLSSLELGDSALYFCASSEGQGGSYEQYFGPGTRLTVT.

This clone has just a few counts. The chain recombines TRBV4-1 with TRBJ2-2; maybe TRBD1 (6 bases). The germline V and J ends were trimmed by 2 bases and 3 bases, with 10 bases remaining between them. The CDR3 spans 15 residues. Germline V gene lookup returns CDR1 MGHRA and CDR2 YSYEKL. This chain's CDR3 is CASSQKKGDTGELFF. CDR3 in DNA: TGCGCCAGCAGCCAAAAGAAGGGGGACACCGGGGAGCTGTTTTTT.

V usage is TRBV6-6 and J usage is TRBJ1-4; 9 bases fit TRBD1. Losses at the gene ends were 6 bases for V and 7 bases for J; bases not matched to a gene: 9. CDR3 length: 15 amino acids. CDR1 MNHNY and CDR2 SVGAGI come from the germline V gene (reference sequence). The CDR3, as DNA: TGTGCCAGCAGCCAAAGACAGGGACAGGGTGAAAAACTGTTTTTT. The encoded protein is CASSQRQGQGEKLFF.

V and J are TRBV14 and TRBJ1-1, with D tentatively TRBD1 (5 bases). From germline, CDR1 is SGHDN and CDR2 FVKESK. This CDR3 comprises 13 residues. Trimming pared 5 bases from V and 4 bases from J, leaving 11 bases between. The CDR3 reads CASSLQVGTEAFF. The DNA of the CDR3 is TGTGCCAGCAGCTTACAGGTCGGCACTGAAGCTTTCTTT.

This chain joins TRBV28 and TRBJ1-5; 9 nucleotides align to TRBD1. This CDR3 is built from 16 residues. CDR1 and CDR2 from the germline V gene are MDHEN and SYDVKM. Germline trimming cut 1 base from V and 4 bases from J; bases unmatched to any gene: 5. The CDR3 nucleotides read TGTGCCAGCAGTTTATTGGGACAGGGAGGGAATCAGCCCCAGCATTTT. Amino acids: CASSLLGQGGNQPQHF.

This clone appeared a few times. The chain recombines TRBV4-3 with TRBJ2-2, with TRBD2 matching over 16 bases. Trimming cost V 3 bases and J 1 base; bases outside gene matches: 5. Germline V gives CDR1 LGHNA, CDR2 YSLEER. The CDR3 covers 19 residues. CDR3: CASSQEGLAGGMNTGELFF. CDR3 nucleotides: TGCGCCAGCAGCCAGGAGGGACTAGCGGGGGGGATGAACACCGGGGAGCTGTTTTTT.

V and J are TRBV7-9 and TRBJ2-2; possibly TRBD2 for D (5 bases). Trimming took 5 bases from V and 6 from J, leaving 10 bases between them. Germline V gene lookup returns CDR1 SEHNR and CDR2 FQNEAQ (reference sequence). The CDR3 consists of 13 residues. The CDR3, as DNA: TGTGCCAGCAGCCCCAGAGGGTCCGGGGAGCTGTTTTTT. This encodes CASSPRGSGELFF.

The gene calls are TRBV5-6 and TRBJ2-7; the D is unclear. CDR3 size: 13 residues. The V end was cut by 4 bases, the J end by 4 bases, with 12 bases between. Germline CDR1 reads SGHDT; CDR2 reads YYEEEE. Written as DNA, the CDR3 is TGTGCCAGCAGCCTGGGCCCAACATACGAGCAGTACTTC. Translating it yields CASSLGPTYEQYF.

This clone was seen more than once but under ten times. The gene calls are TRBV23-1 and TRBJ2-3, with 8 bases aligning to TRBD1. TRBV23-1 is designated an ORF whose function remains uncertain. V dropped 7 bases and J dropped 3; count of bases not matched to a gene: 12. The CDR3 runs to 16 residues. CDR3: CASTHEGDRRTDTQYF. CDR3 DNA sequence: TGCGCCAGCACCCACGAGGGGGACAGGAGGACAGATACGCAGTATTTT.

The chain uses TRBV11-2 and TRBJ2-7, with D possibly being TRBD2 (6 bases). Germline CDR1 is SGHAT and CDR2 is FQNNGV. The CDR3 totals 12 residues. V was clipped by 3 bases and J by 6 bases, with 9 bases between them. The CDR3 reads CASSFSEGEQYF. Written as DNA, the CDR3 is TGTGCCAGCAGCTTCTCGGAGGGCGAGCAGTACTTC. Full variable domain (remainder filled in from reference TRBV11-2 and TRBJ2-7): EAGVAQSPRYKIIEKRQSVAFWCNPISGHATLYWYQQILGQGPKLLIQFQNNGVVDDSQLPKDRFSAERLKGVDSTLKIQPAKLEDSAVYLCASSFSEGEQYFGPGTRLTVT.

V gene TRBV19 combines with J gene TRBJ1-6, with 9 bases lining up with TRBD1. V lost 5 bases, J lost 11 bases, and 10 bases stayed unmatched. This CDR3 region has 15 residues. Germline V CDR1 and CDR2: LNHDA, SQIVND (reference sequence). In DNA, the CDR3 is TGTGCCAGTAGTCCCGGGACAGGGCGTGTAGCACCCCTCCACTTT. It is translated as CASSPGTGRVAPLHF.

This chain joins TRBV4-1 and TRBJ1-1, with D uncertain. This CDR3 is built from 15 residues. V lost 0 bases and J 3 bases, leaving 11 bases between the germline ends. Germline loops: CDR1 MGHRA, CDR2 YSYEKL. CDR3 region: CASSQDRVRDTEAFF. In DNA form, the CDR3 reads TGCGCCAGCAGCCAAGATCGTGTGAGGGACACTGAAGCTTTCTTT.

The J gene is TRBJ2-1, the V gene TRBV6-4; 8 nucleotides align to TRBD1. The CDR3 covers 15 residues. Trimming cost V 6 bases and J 7 bases; bases outside gene matches: 11. Germline V gene sequence: CDR1 MRHNA, CDR2 SNTAGT. CDR3 loop: CASSRRQGSINEQFF. The DNA for the CDR3 is TGTGCCAGCAGCCGTCGACAGGGGAGTATAAATGAGCAGTTCTTC.

V is TRBV4-2 and J is TRBJ1-6; 8 positions match TRBD1. Losses at the gene ends were 1 base for V and 10 bases for J; bases not matched to a gene: 9. CDR1 LGHNA and CDR2 YNFKEQ come from the germline V gene. The CDR3 spans 16 residues. For the CDR3, the DNA is TGTGCCAGCAGCCAAGTCTCTGGACAGGGAGGATCACCCCTCCACTTT. It translates to CASSQVSGQGGSPLHF.

The chain has TRBV11-3 and TRBJ1-1; D is undetermined. This CDR3 has 14 amino acids. V lost 6 bases and J 4 bases, leaving 15 bases between the germline ends. Germline lookup yields CDR1 SGHNT and CDR2 YENEEA. CDR3 in amino acids: CASSQDRGSTEAFF. The CDR3 nucleotides read TGTGCCAGCAGTCAGGACCGGGGATCCACTGAAGCTTTCTTT.

This rearrangement joins TRBV4-1 to TRBJ1-6, with a tentative D call TRBD1 (6 bases). This CDR3 is 19 amino acids long. Germline loops: CDR1 MGHRA, CDR2 YSYEKL. The V end was cut by 1 base, the J end by 4 bases, with 20 bases between. In DNA form, the CDR3 reads TGCGCCAGCAGCCAAGCTTTAAGGGACATCTGGGATTATAATTCACCCCTCCACTTT. Translating it yields CASSQALRDIWDYNSPLHF.

This clone was observed a single time. V gene TRBV5-6 combines with J gene TRBJ2-1; D gene uncertain. This CDR3 spans 12 amino acids. V lost 0 bases and J 10 bases, leaving 8 bases between the germline ends. The V gene's germline CDR1 is SGHDT and CDR2 YYEEEE. CDR3 DNA sequence: TGTGCCAGCAGCTTGGGTGAGATCGAGCAGTTCTTC. Amino acids: CASSLGEIEQFF.

The V gene is TRBV5-4, the J gene TRBJ1-2, with 8 bases fitting TRBD1. Losses at the gene ends were 4 bases for V and 6 bases for J; bases not matched to a gene: 8. CDR3 length: 14 residues. Germline loops: CDR1 SGHNT, CDR2 YYREEE (reference sequence). This chain's CDR3 is CASSQYTGGNGYTF. CDR3 DNA sequence: TGTGCCAGCAGCCAATACACAGGGGGGAATGGCTACACCTTC. Supplemented by reference TRBV5-4 and TRBJ1-2, the full variable domain reads ETGVTQSPTHLIKTRGQQVTLRCSSQSGHNTVSWYQQALGQGPQFIFQYYREEENGRGNFPPRFSGLQFPNYSSELNVNALELDDSALYLCASSQYTGGNGYTFGSGTRLTVV.

The rearrangement joins TRBV5-4 to TRBJ2-1; TRBD2 matches 10 bases. The CDR3 is 17 residues long. J lost 8 bases, V lost 0 bases, and 11 bases had no gene match. CDR1 is SGHNT and CDR2 is YYREEE in the germline V gene (reference sequence). The CDR3 region has the DNA TGTGCCAGCAGCTTGGGTCGGGCTAGCGGGGGCCCGCATGAGCAGTTCTTC. Encoded protein: CASSLGRASGGPHEQFF.

The chain is built from TRBV2 and TRBJ1-1, with D unresolved. Per germline, CDR1 SNHLY and CDR2 FYNNEI. The length of the CDR3 is 14 residues. Trimming stripped 1 base from V and 0 bases from J, with 6 bases between. The CDR3 region has the DNA TGTGCCAGCAGTGAAGAGACACTGAACACTGAAGCTTTCTTT. It codes for CASSEETLNTEAFF.

The CDR3 is CATTTGQQKVAEAFF. DNA of the CDR3: TGCGCCACCACCACTGGGCAGCAGAAGGTCGCTGAAGCTTTCTTT. The chain has TRBV5-1 and TRBJ1-1; no firm D call. Germline-derived CDR1 and CDR2 are SGHRS and YFSETQ. The germline V and J ends were trimmed by 9 bases and 6 bases, with 24 bases remaining between them. The CDR3 length is 15 residues.

The chain links TRBV11-2 to TRBJ2-4; D is undetermined. V shed 2 bases and J shed 1 base, with 12 bases lying between them. There are 16 residues in the CDR3. Germline values: CDR1 SGHAT, CDR2 FQNNGV. The CDR3 here is CASSLTSGGAKNIQYF. CDR3 DNA sequence: TGTGCCAGCAGCTTAACCTCGGGTGGGGCCAAAAACATTCAGTACTTC.